The 9 T cell receptor beta chains presented below share a single source sample, sequenced in a study of memory CD4+ T cells and cytomegalovirus serostatus. The sort gate was single viable CD3+CD4+CD8-CD45RO+ cells for memory CD4+ T cells. Assay used: immunoSEQ multiplex PCR; TCRdb lists only in-frame clones, some missing. The data show over 65,000 clones, with more than 70% seen just once and about 0.72% held by the top ten. The sample was memory CD4+ T cells from blood. The receptors were sampled from an adult in good health and CMV-seronegative.

The genes are TRBV4-2 and TRBJ1-1; tentative D call: TRBD1 (5 bases). Trimming pared 0 bases from V and 1 base from J, leaving 6 bases between. This CDR3 contains 14 residues. Germline V gene sequence: CDR1 LGHNA, CDR2 YNFKEQ. The CDR3 sequence is CASSQERGNTEAFF. The CDR3 region has the DNA TGTGCCAGCAGCCAAGAGAGGGGGAACACTGAAGCTTTCTTT.

The chain joins TRBV18 to TRBJ1-2; 8 nucleotides align to TRBD1. From germline, CDR1 is KGHSH and CDR2 LQKENI. This CDR3 is 15 amino acids long. The V segment lost 3 bases and the J segment 2 bases; nucleotides outside the gene matches: 5. CDR3 nucleotide sequence: TGTGCCAGCTCACCTTCGGGACAGGAGAACTATGGCTACACCTTC. It is translated as CASSPSGQENYGYTF.

The chain recombines TRBV2 with TRBJ1-1; 7 bases align to TRBD1. Germline values: CDR1 SNHLY, CDR2 FYNNEI. With V trimmed by 0 bases and J by 2 bases, 6 bases remained unmatched. The CDR3 runs to 16 residues. CDR3 coding DNA: TGTGCCAGCAGTGAAGCAGGGGGCTCGGGAAACACTGAAGCTTTCTTT. The encoded protein is CASSEAGGSGNTEAFF.

The J gene is TRBJ1-5, the V gene TRBV11-2; D gene ambiguous. The V and J ends lost 0 bases and 1 base respectively, with 4 bases between them. Germline lookup yields CDR1 SGHAT and CDR2 FQNNGV. This CDR3 comprises 14 residues. The CDR3 DNA is TGTGCCAGCAGCTTAGAGGGGAGCAATCAGCCCCAGCATTTT. It specifies CASSLEGSNQPQHF.

This rearrangement joins TRBV10-3 to TRBJ1-4, with 7 positions matching TRBD1. The CDR3 consists of 15 residues. J gave up 8 bases and V 6 bases, and 12 bases lay outside the gene matches. The germline gives CDR1 ENHRY, CDR2 SYGVKD. Here the CDR3 DNA reads TGTGCCATCAGCTCCGACAGGGTGGCAAGCGAAAAACTGTTTTTT. It translates to CAISSDRVASEKLFF.

The V gene is TRBV19, the J gene TRBJ2-5, with D maybe TRBD1 (5 bases). The CDR3 is made up of 12 amino acids. CDR1 LNHDA and CDR2 SQIVND come from the germline V gene (reference sequence). Trimming took off 3 bases at V and 3 bases at J, with 5 bases between the two ends. The CDR3, as DNA: TGTGCCAGTAGTATGACAGAAGAGACCCAGTACTTC. The encoded protein is CASSMTEETQYF.

CDR3 bases: TGTGCCAGCAGCTTGAGTTCTTCGGCCGCAACAGCTTTCTTT. As protein: CASSLSSSAATAFF. V usage is TRBV11-1 and J usage is TRBJ1-1; D call uncertain. This CDR3 is 14 amino acids long. Germline V gives CDR1 SGHAT, CDR2 FQDESV (reference sequence). V was cut by 3 bases and J by 10 bases, with 18 bases left in between.

V is TRBV9 and J is TRBJ1-2, with D unclear. Germline loops: CDR1 SGDLS, CDR2 YYNGEE. V lost 0 bases and J lost 7, with 10 bases in between. CDR3 length: 13 amino acids. CDR3 nucleotide sequence: TGTGCCAGCAGCGTAGCGGGTAGCTCTGGCTACACCTTC. Translation: CASSVAGSSGYTF.

The chain has TRBV2 and TRBJ1-1; D remains unclear. V was shortened by 1 base and J by 6 bases, with 12 bases between the two germline ends. Germline V CDR1 and CDR2: SNHLY, FYNNEI. The CDR3 runs to 14 residues. The CDR3 protein is CASSEDGFASEAFF. CDR3 bases: TGTGCCAGCAGTGAAGACGGTTTTGCTTCTGAAGCTTTCTTT.